These 17 T cell receptor beta chains were all obtained from the same sample, sequenced in a study of cytomegalovirus exposure and HLA in healthy donors. The PCR used 60 Vbeta and 13 Jbeta primers. The assay was immunoSEQ multiplex PCR, and TCRdb's table has in-frame clones only and misses some. Of approximately 120,000 clones in the sample, 65% to 75% are singletons; the top ten hold over 3.5%. Material for sequencing was PBMCs. Receptor source: a woman aged 50 to 65 in good health and CMV-seropositive.

This clone was seen more than once but under ten times. The rearrangement joins TRBV7-9 to TRBJ2-2; TRBD2 matches 13 bases. With V trimmed by 5 bases and J by 8 bases, 8 bases remained unmatched. This CDR3 has 16 amino acids. The germline V gene has CDR1 SEHNR and CDR2 FQNEAQ (reference sequence). The CDR3: CASSPRLAGGQGELFF. CDR3 sequence (DNA): TGTGCCAGCAGCCCTCGACTAGCGGGGGGCCAAGGGGAGCTGTTTTTT. Full variable domain (remainder filled in from reference TRBV7-9 and TRBJ2-2): DTGVSQNPRHKITKRGQNVTFRCDPISEHNRLYWYRQTLGQGPEFLTYFQNEAQLEKSRLLSDRFSAERPKGSFSTLEIQRTEQGDSAMYLCASSPRLAGGQGELFFGEGSRLTVL.

There are a few counts of this clone. The CDR3 nucleotides are TGTGCCAGCAGTGGACTACAGGGGTTGGATGGCTACACCTTC. Translating gives CASSGLQGLDGYTF. The V gene is TRBV6-1, the J gene TRBJ1-2; TRBD1 matches 7 bases. The germline V gene has CDR1 MNHNS and CDR2 SASEGT. V lost 4 bases to trimming and J lost 6 bases; unmatched junction nucleotides: 8. CDR3 size: 14 residues.

This clone showed up just once. The gene calls are TRBV2 and TRBJ2-7; 10 bases line up with TRBD2. CDR3 size: 15 residues. CDR1 is SNHLY and CDR2 is FYNNEI in the germline V gene. After removal of 6 bases from V and 2 bases from J, the junction contained 7 bases not matched to a gene. For the CDR3, the DNA is TGTGCCAGCAGGGCCGGGACTAGCGAAACCTACGAGCAGTACTTC. Translation: CASRAGTSETYEQYF.

This rearrangement joins TRBV7-7 to TRBJ2-5; the D gene is possibly TRBD2 (5 bases). The germline V and J ends were trimmed by 1 base and 4 bases, with 10 bases remaining between them. CDR3 size: 14 residues. CDR1 is SSHAT, CDR2 FNYEAQ, per germline (reference sequence). CDR3 in amino acids: CASSLGGLAETQYF. For the CDR3, the DNA is TGTGCCAGCAGCTTAGGAGGTCTAGCAGAGACCCAGTACTTC.

V is TRBV4-2 and J is TRBJ2-3; D is uncertain. Per the germline V gene, CDR1 is LGHNA and CDR2 is YNFKEQ. Trimming left V 0 bases short and J 0 bases short, with 7 bases between. The CDR3 runs 15 residues. The CDR3 sequence: CASSQDHYSTDTQYF. The CDR3 DNA sequence: TGTGCCAGCAGCCAAGATCACTATAGCACAGATACGCAGTATTTT.

As DNA, the CDR3 is TGTGCCAGCAGCGTTTTTAGGGACTCACAGCAGTACTTC. Its protein product is CASSVFRDSQQYF. The V and J genes are TRBV9 and TRBJ2-7; a weak D match, TRBD2 (6 bases). V lost 2 bases and J lost 8, with 14 bases in between. The CDR3 is 13 amino acids. CDR1 SGDLS and CDR2 YYNGEE come from the germline V gene.

A word on this clone: The identical CDR3 is also encoded by other nucleotide sequences in the sample. J is TRBJ1-2 and V is TRBV15; no firm D call. V shed 0 bases and J shed 8 bases, with 10 bases lying between them. CDR3 size: 13 residues. Germline V gene data show CDR1 as LNHNV and CDR2 as YYDKDF (reference sequence). The CDR3 nucleotides read TGTGCCACCAGCAGAGACAGGATCTCCGGCTACACCTTC. Encoded protein: CATSRDRISGYTF.

This chain connects TRBV18 to TRBJ1-5, with 12 nucleotides matching TRBD1. The CDR3 has 17 residues. In germline, CDR1 is KGHSH, CDR2 LQKENI. Germline trimming cut 4 bases from V and 6 bases from J; bases unmatched to any gene: 10. The DNA of the CDR3 is TGTGCCAGCTCACAAACCGGGACAGGGGGCTGGTTTCAGCCCCAGCATTTT. This encodes CASSQTGTGGWFQPQHF.

V gene TRBV7-2 combines with J gene TRBJ2-4; 11 bases agree with TRBD2. The V segment lost 7 bases and the J segment 11 bases; nucleotides outside the gene matches: 10. This CDR3 region has 14 residues. Germline V gives CDR1 SGHTA, CDR2 FQGNSA. The CDR3 DNA sequence: TGTGCCAGCACCCTTAGCGGGGGGGCAGGAGTTCAGTACTTC. Its protein product is CASTLSGGAGVQYF.

The rearrangement uses TRBV10-2 and TRBJ1-6; D is unresolved. Germline V lookup: CDR1 WSHSY, CDR2 SAAADI. CDR3 length equals 14 residues. Trimming cost V 4 bases and J 10 bases, with 14 bases left between them. The CDR3 spells CASSVIGLNSPLHF. The DNA of the CDR3 is TGCGCCAGCAGTGTCATCGGTCTCAACTCACCCCTCCACTTT.

The genes are TRBV7-7 and TRBJ2-3, with 11 bases that match TRBD2. Germline-derived CDR1 and CDR2 are SSHAT and FNYEAQ (reference sequence). With 5 bases clipped from V and 1 base from J, the junction kept 5 bases outside the gene matches. This CDR3 is built from 16 residues. CDR3 bases: TGTGCCAGCAGCCTAGGGACTAGCGGCCGCACAGATACGCAGTATTTT. This encodes CASSLGTSGRTDTQYF.

The V and J genes are TRBV7-2 and TRBJ2-6; TRBD2 is a possible D gene (6 bases). This CDR3 has 18 residues. The V gene lost 10 bases and the J gene lost 4 bases, with 26 bases spanning the gap. Germline V gene lookup returns CDR1 SGHTA and CDR2 FQGNSA. The CDR3 region has the DNA TGTGCCATCGGAGGGTGGAGGGGAAGGGGAAGAGGGGCCAACGTCCTGACTTTC. Amino acid sequence: CAIGGWRGRGRGANVLTF. Variable domain in full (rest from reference TRBV7-2 and TRBJ2-6): GAGVSQSPSNKVTEKGKDVELRCDPISGHTALYWYRQSLGQGLEFLIYFQGNSAPDKSGLPSDRFSAERTGGSVSTLTIQRTQQEDSAVYLCAIGGWRGRGRGANVLTFGAGSRLTVL.

The V gene is TRBV2, the J gene TRBJ2-2; 11 positions match TRBD2. Trimming at V came to 4 bases and at J to 1 base, leaving 2 bases not matched to a gene. Germline-derived CDR1 and CDR2 are SNHLY and FYNNEI. This CDR3 has 16 amino acids. The CDR3 DNA reads as TGTGCCAGCAGTGGGGGGACTAGCGGGAACACCGGGGAGCTGTTTTTT. Its protein is CASSGGTSGNTGELFF.

The V and J genes are TRBV28 and TRBJ1-2; D not resolved. The CDR3 consists of 13 residues. Trimming removed 5 bases at V and 2 bases at J, with 9 bases between. In germline, CDR1 is MDHEN, CDR2 SYDVKM. This CDR3 reads CASSPQKNYGYTF. The CDR3 DNA reads as TGTGCCAGCAGTCCACAGAAAAACTATGGCTACACCTTC.

The chain carries TRBV20-1 and TRBJ1-2; tentatively, D is TRBD1 (5 bases). V was cut by 6 bases and J by 3 bases, with 8 bases left in between. There are 11 residues in the CDR3. Germline assignment: CDR1 DFQATT and CDR2 SNEGSKA (reference sequence). CDR3 residues: CSAVQDYGYTF. CDR3 nucleotide sequence: TGCAGTGCGGTACAGGACTATGGCTACACCTTC.

The chain joins TRBV13 to TRBJ2-7, with 10 bases lining up with TRBD1. The CDR3 has 17 amino acids. CDR1 and CDR2 from the germline V gene are PRHDT and FYEKMQ (reference sequence). Losses at the gene ends were 3 bases for V and 7 bases for J; bases not matched to a gene: 15. CDR3 sequence (DNA): TGTGCCAGCAGCTTCCTACCCCTAAGACAGGGGGCGCCTGAGCAGTACTTC. It yields the protein CASSFLPLRQGAPEQYF.

This chain connects TRBV11-3 to TRBJ2-2; 9 bases agree with TRBD2. Losses at the gene ends were 1 base for V and 4 bases for J; bases not matched to a gene: 7. This CDR3 comprises 17 residues. Germline V gene sequence: CDR1 SGHNT, CDR2 YENEEA. The CDR3 DNA sequence: TGTGCCAGCAGCTTAGCCCCTTCGCGGGGGGGCACCGGGGAGCTGTTTTTT. The encoded protein is CASSLAPSRGGTGELFF. Using reference TRBV11-3 and TRBJ2-2 for the parts outside the CDR3, the full variable domain is EAGVVQSPRYKIIEKKQPVAFWCNPISGHNTLYWYLQNLGQGPELLIRYENEEAVDDSQLPKDRFSAERLKGVDSTLKIQPAELGDSAVYLCASSLAPSRGGTGELFFGEGSRLTVL.